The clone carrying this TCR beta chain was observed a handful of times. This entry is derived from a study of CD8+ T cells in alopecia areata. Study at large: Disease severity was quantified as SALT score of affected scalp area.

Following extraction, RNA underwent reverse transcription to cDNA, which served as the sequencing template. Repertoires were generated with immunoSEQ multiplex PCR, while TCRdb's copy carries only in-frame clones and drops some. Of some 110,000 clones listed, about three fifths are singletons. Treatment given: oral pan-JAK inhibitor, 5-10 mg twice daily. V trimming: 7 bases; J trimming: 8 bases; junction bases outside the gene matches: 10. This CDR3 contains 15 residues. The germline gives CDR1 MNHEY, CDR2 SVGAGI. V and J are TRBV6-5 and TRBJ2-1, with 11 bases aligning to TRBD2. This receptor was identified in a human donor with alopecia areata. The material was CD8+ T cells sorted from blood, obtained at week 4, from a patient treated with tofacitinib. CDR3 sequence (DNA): TGTGCCAGCACCTTAGATAGCGGGGGGGCCTATGAGCAGTTCTTC. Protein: CASTLDSGGAYEQFF.